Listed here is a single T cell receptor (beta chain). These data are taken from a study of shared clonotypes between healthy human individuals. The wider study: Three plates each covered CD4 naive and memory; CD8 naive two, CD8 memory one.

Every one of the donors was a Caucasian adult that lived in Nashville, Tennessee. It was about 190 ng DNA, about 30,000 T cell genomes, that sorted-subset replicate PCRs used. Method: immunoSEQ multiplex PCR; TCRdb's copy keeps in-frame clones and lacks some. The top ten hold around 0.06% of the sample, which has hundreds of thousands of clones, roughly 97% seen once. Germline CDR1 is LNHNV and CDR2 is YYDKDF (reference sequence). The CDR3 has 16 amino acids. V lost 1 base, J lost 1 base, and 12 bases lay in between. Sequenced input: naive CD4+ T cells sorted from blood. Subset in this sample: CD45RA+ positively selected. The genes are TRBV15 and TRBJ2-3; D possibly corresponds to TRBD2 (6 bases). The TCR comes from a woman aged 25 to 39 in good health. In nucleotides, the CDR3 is TGTGCCACCAGCAGAGTTAGCGGAACCGGCACAGATACGCAGTATTTT. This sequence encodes CATSRVSGTGTDTQYF.